What follows is one T cell receptor (beta chain) and its context. The data derive from a study of T-cell reconstitution after alpha-beta-depleted transplantation in children. This sample's TCRbeta library carried unique molecular identifier barcodes. TCRdb reprocessed the PCR reads with MiXCR, giving one entry per CDR3 protein. The sample lists 200,000 to 250,000 distinct CDR3 sequences; 8% to 9.5% were seen once. In germline, CDR1 is SEHNR, CDR2 FQNEAQ (reference sequence). This CDR3 region has 14 residues. V trimming: 11 bases; J trimming: 1 base; junction bases outside the gene matches: 6. The receptor's source is a human donor who donated a stem cell graft to a child with acute lymphoblastic leukemia. This chain joins TRBV7-9 and TRBJ2-1, with 9 bases lining up with TRBD1. Sequencing was performed on PBMCs from the stem cell graft donor, taken from the stem cell graft. CDR3 in amino acids: CAGIGQGSYNEQFF. Written as DNA, the CDR3 is TGTGCCGGGATCGGACAGGGGTCCTACAATGAGCAGTTCTTC.